The sequence of this T cell receptor (beta chain) was determined in a study of blood T cell repertoires in COVID-19. On the study more broadly: Some COVID-19 samples were acute and others convalescent; all came from the United States, Italy and Spain. Sources were T cells, B-cell-depleted T cells, or PBMCs; the material itself was cDNA or gDNA.

Recovered Cohort 3 donors showed two negative PCRs, clearance, or symptom resolution. This CDR3 is 16 amino acids long. CDR1 is SGHTA and CDR2 is FQGNSA in the germline V gene. V shed 1 base and J 10 bases; nucleotides not matched to a gene: 8. Repertoires were generated with immunoSEQ multiplex PCR, while TCRdb's copy carries only in-frame clones and drops some. Here the sample spans about 250,000 clones, about 85% being singletons. The sequencing input was PBMCs or T cells enriched from blood (not recorded which). This chain links TRBV7-2 with TRBJ1-6; 9 nucleotides line up with TRBD1. This TCR was sampled from a woman aged 45-65 years who had recovered from COVID-19. In DNA form, the CDR3 reads TGTGCCAGCAGCTTAGGCGGAAGACAGGGGGGGTCACCCCTCCACTTT. Translation: CASSLGGRQGGSPLHF.